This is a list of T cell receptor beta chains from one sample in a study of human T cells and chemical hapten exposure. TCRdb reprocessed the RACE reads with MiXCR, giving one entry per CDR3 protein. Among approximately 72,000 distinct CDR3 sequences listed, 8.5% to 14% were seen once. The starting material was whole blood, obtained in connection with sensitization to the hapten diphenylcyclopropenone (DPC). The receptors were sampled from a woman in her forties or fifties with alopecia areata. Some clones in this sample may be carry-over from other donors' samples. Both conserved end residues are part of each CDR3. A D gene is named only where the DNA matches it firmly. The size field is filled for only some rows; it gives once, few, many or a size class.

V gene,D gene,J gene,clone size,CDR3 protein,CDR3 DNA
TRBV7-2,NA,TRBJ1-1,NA,CASSPMRTANTEAFF,TGTGCCAGCAGCCCCATGCGGACAGCGAACACTGAAGCTTTCTTT
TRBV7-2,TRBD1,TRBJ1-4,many,CASSWDSPWEKLFF,TGTGCCAGCAGCTGGGACAGCCCTTGGGAAAAACTGTTTTTT
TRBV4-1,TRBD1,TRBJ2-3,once,CASRLIPGGRWTDTQYF,TGCGCCAGCAGACTAATCCCAGGGGGCCGATGGACAGATACGCAGTATTTT
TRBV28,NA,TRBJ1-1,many,CASSVRAPTEAFF,TGTGCCAGCAGTGTCCGAGCGCCGACTGAAGCTTTCTTT
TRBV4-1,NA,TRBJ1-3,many,CASSQGAARGIFGNTIYF,TGCGCCAGCAGCCAAGGAGCAGCGAGAGGGATTTTTGGAAACACCATATATTTT
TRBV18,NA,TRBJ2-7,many,CASSPLQGVSNYEQYF,TGTGCCAGCTCACCACTTCAAGGGGTTTCTAACTACGAGCAGTACTTC
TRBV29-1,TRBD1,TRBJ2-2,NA,CSAQGTGELFF,TGCAGCGCACAGGGGACCGGGGAGCTGTTTTTT
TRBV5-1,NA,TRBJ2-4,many,CASSFTGTNQNIQYF,TGCGCCAGCAGCTTTACCGGGACCAACCAAAACATTCAGTACTTC
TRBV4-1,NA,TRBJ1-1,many,CASSQDQTGPNTEAFF,TGCGCCAGCAGCCAAGACCAGACAGGCCCGAACACTGAAGCTTTCTTT
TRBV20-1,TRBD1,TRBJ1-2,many,CSARDPGQGAGGYTF,TGCAGTGCTAGAGATCCGGGACAGGGGGCTGGTGGCTACACCTTC
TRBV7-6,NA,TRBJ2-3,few,CASSLIPGTSTDTQYF,TGTGCCAGCAGCTTAATTCCCGGGACTAGCACAGATACGCAGTATTTT
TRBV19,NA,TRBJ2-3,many,CARRRTSTDTQYF,TGTGCCAGAAGAAGGACTAGCACAGATACGCAGTATTTT
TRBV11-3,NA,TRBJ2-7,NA,CASSSGQNYEQYF,TGTGCCAGCAGCTCCGGACAGAACTACGAGCAGTACTTC
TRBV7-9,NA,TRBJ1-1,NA,CASSLSAATEAFF,TGTGCCAGCAGCTTATCGGCGGCCACTGAAGCTTTCTTT
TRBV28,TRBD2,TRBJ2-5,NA,CASRTSGGFGETQYF,TGTGCCAGCAGGACTAGCGGGGGGTTTGGAGAGACCCAGTACTTC
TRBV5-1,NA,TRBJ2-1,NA,CASSSGTYNEQFF,TGCGCCAGCAGCTCCGGGACATACAATGAGCAGTTCTTC
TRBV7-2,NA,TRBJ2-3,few,CASSSAAPDTQYF,TGTGCCAGCAGCTCAGCGGCACCCGATACGCAGTATTTT
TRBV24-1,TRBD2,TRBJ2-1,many,CATSSSLAGYNEQFF,TGTGCCACCAGTAGTTCACTAGCGGGCTACAATGAGCAGTTCTTC
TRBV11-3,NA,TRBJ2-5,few,CASSYNQETQYF,TGTGCCAGCAGCTACAACCAAGAGACCCAGTACTTC
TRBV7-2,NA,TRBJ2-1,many,CASSFGNLFSNEQFF,TGTGCCAGCAGCTTTGGGAATCTATTCAGCAATGAGCAGTTCTTC
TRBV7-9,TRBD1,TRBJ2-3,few,CASSLMADRVTDTQYF,TGTGCCAGCAGCTTAATGGCGGACAGGGTCACAGATACGCAGTATTTT
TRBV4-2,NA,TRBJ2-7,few,CASSQESHYEQYF,TGTGCCAGCAGCCAAGAGTCTCACTACGAGCAGTACTTC
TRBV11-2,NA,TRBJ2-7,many,CASSHSSGYEQYF,TGTGCCAGCAGCCACTCGTCGGGGTACGAGCAGTACTTC